Listed below are T cell receptor beta chains from one sample, sequenced in a study of blood T cell repertoires in COVID-19. Sequencing used immunoSEQ multiplex PCR; TCRdb keeps in-frame clones, though not all of them. Here the sample spans roughly 340,000 clones, roughly nine tenths being singletons. Input material: peripheral blood. The receptors were gathered from a woman in her twenties or thirties with COVID-19, enrolled during active disease. CDR3s include the opening cysteine and the closing phenylalanine or tryptophan. Each record gives: D gene, J gene, V gene, clone size, CDR3 protein, CDR3 DNA. D genes are given only for firm matches. Not all rows give a size; the values are once, few, many and, for expanded clones, a class.

>.|TRBJ1-2|TRBV28|.
CASSLLRGGRNYGYTF
TGTGCCAGCAGTTTGCTTAGGGGGGGTCGGAACTATGGCTACACCTTC
>TRBD1|TRBJ1-6|TRBV25-1|.
CASLLGDRGVTRNSPLHF
TGTGCCAGCTTATTAGGGGACAGGGGTGTAACTCGGAATTCACCCCTCCACTTT
>.|TRBJ2-2|TRBV7-9|.
CASSFWQVKTGELFF
TGTGCCAGCAGCTTTTGGCAGGTGAAGACCGGGGAGCTGTTTTTT
>.|TRBJ2-5|TRBV7-9|.
CASSLGRTGPGETQYF
TGTGCCAGCAGCTTAGGGAGAACAGGGCCAGGGGAGACCCAGTACTTC
>.|TRBJ1-2|TRBV6-4|.
CASSDSRWLVTGRTCGPGYTF
TGTGCCAGCAGTGACTCGAGATGGTTGGTGACAGGCCGAACTTGTGGACCTGGCTACACCTTC
>.|TRBJ2-5|TRBV5-1|.
CASSLRIGAPWGETQYF
TGCGCCAGCAGCTTGAGGATAGGGGCCCCATGGGGAGAGACCCAGTACTTC
>TRBD2|TRBJ2-3|TRBV3-1/TRBV3-2|.
CASSQGLAGGLVDTQYF
TGTGCCAGCAGCCAAGGACTAGCGGGGGGGCTTGTAGATACGCAGTATTTT
>.|TRBJ1-5|TRBV2|.
CASSAGLSGNQPQHF
TGTGCCAGCAGTGCAGGCCTGAGTGGCAATCAGCCCCAGCATTTT
>TRBD1|TRBJ1-1|TRBV19|once
CASSIEGQGAGTEAFF
TGTGCCAGTAGTATAGAGGGACAGGGGGCTGGGACTGAAGCTTTCTTT
>.|TRBJ2-5|TRBV7-2|.
CASSLEVAQETQYF
TGTGCCAGCAGCTTAGAAGTAGCCCAAGAGACCCAGTACTTC
>TRBD1|TRBJ1-1|TRBV3-1/TRBV3-2|.
CASSQARQGGEAFF
TGTGCCAGCAGCCAAGCCCGACAGGGGGGTGAAGCTTTCTTT
>.|TRBJ2-2|TRBV29-1|.
CSVEGGANTGELFF
TGCAGCGTTGAAGGCGGGGCGAACACCGGGGAGCTGTTTTTT
>.|TRBJ1-5|TRBV10-3|once
CAISESNGGGQPQHF
TGTGCCATCAGTGAGTCGAATGGGGGAGGGCAGCCCCAGCATTTT
>.|TRBJ2-5|TRBV7-2|.
CASSLAEGRGWETQYF
TGTGCCAGCAGCTTAGCTGAAGGTCGGGGGTGGGAGACCCAGTACTTC
>TRBD1|TRBJ1-1|TRBV7-9|.
CASSLQGEEAFF
TGTGCCAGCAGCTTACAGGGGGAGGAAGCTTTCTTT
>TRBD2|TRBJ2-2|TRBV7-6|.
CASSLAVAGGTGELFF
TGTGCCAGCAGCTTAGCTGTAGCGGGAGGGACCGGGGAGCTGTTTTTT
>TRBD2|TRBJ2-2|TRBV5-1|.
CASRGTSGSRRTGELFF
TGCGCCAGCAGGGGGACTAGCGGGAGCCGGCGGACCGGGGAGCTGTTTTTT
>TRBD1|TRBJ1-6|TRBV27|.
CASSLGTENSPLHF
TGTGCCAGCAGTTTGGGGACAGAGAATTCACCCCTCCACTTT
>.|TRBJ2-1|TRBV5-1|.
CASSTRAESSDEQFF
TGCGCCAGCAGTACTAGAGCGGAAAGTTCCGATGAGCAGTTCTTC
>.|TRBJ2-7|TRBV11-3|.
CASSRRGGLGEQYF
TGTGCCAGCAGCCGGAGGGGGGGGCTCGGAGAGCAGTACTTC
>.|TRBJ2-7|TRBV27|.
CASSQWAGVHEQYF
TGTGCCAGCAGCCAGTGGGCGGGCGTCCACGAGCAGTACTTC
>.|TRBJ1-1|TRBV9|.
CASGPWGQNTEAFF
TGTGCCAGCGGCCCGTGGGGCCAGAACACTGAAGCTTTCTTT
>TRBD1|TRBJ1-4|TRBV6-5|.
CASKDRGATNEKLFF
TGTGCCAGCAAGGACAGGGGGGCAACTAATGAAAAACTGTTTTTT
>TRBD1|TRBJ1-2|TRBV19|few
CASSIPGGGGSTRYGYTF
TGTGCCAGTAGTATACCGGGAGGGGGCGGGTCAACGCGCTATGGCTACACCTTC
>TRBD1|TRBJ2-3|TRBV7-9|.
CASSLPDRGVRTDTQYF
TGTGCCAGCAGCTTACCGGACAGGGGGGTTCGGACAGATACGCAGTATTTT
>TRBD1|TRBJ2-5|TRBV15|.
CATSKNPGQGGETQYF
TGTGCCACCAGCAAAAACCCGGGACAGGGAGGGGAGACCCAGTACTTC
>.|TRBJ2-3|TRBV6-2/TRBV6-3|.
CASSSAKGGILDTQYF
TGTGCCAGCAGTTCGGCTAAGGGGGGGATTTTAGATACGCAGTATTTT
>TRBD1|TRBJ1-1|TRBV2|few
CASRITGDTEAFF
TGTGCCAGCAGGATAACAGGGGACACTGAAGCTTTCTTT
>.|TRBJ1-5|TRBV28|once
CATGTRALGGEWPQHF
TGTGCCACAGGTACGCGAGCGTTGGGCGGGGAGTGGCCCCAGCATTTT
>.|TRBJ2-3|TRBV7-2|.
CASSERGGSLADTQYF
TGTGCCAGCAGCGAAAGGGGTGGTAGCCTAGCAGATACGCAGTATTTT
>.|TRBJ2-6|TRBV6-2/TRBV6-3|.
CASSKQSFSGANVLTF
TGTGCCAGCAGTAAACAGAGTTTCTCTGGGGCCAACGTCCTGACTTTC
>.|TRBJ1-2|TRBV7-8|.
CASSLDRLTGGGYTF
TGTGCCAGCAGCTTAGATCGCCTAACAGGCGGTGGCTACACCTTC
>TRBD2|TRBJ2-1|TRBV4-3|.
CASSHSSSGLSSYNEQFF
TGCGCCAGCAGCCACTCCAGTAGCGGGTTAAGCTCCTACAATGAGCAGTTCTTC
>.|TRBJ2-1|TRBV5-1|.
CASSSGQTSYNEQFF
TGCGCCAGCAGCTCAGGACAGACTTCCTACAATGAGCAGTTCTTC
>.|TRBJ1-4|TRBV15|.
CATSRDEVRKLFF
TGTGCCACCAGCAGAGATGAGGTTAGAAAACTGTTTTTT
>TRBD2|TRBJ2-3|TRBV11-3|.
CASSSSGNPTDTQYF
TGTGCCAGCAGCTCTAGCGGAAATCCCACAGATACGCAGTATTTT
>TRBD1|TRBJ2-3|TRBV5-1|.
CASSSGTAGWSDTQYF
TGCGCCAGCAGCTCCGGGACAGCCGGCTGGTCGGATACGCAGTATTTT
>.|TRBJ2-5|TRBV5-1|.
CASSPLEAQETQYF
TGCGCCAGCAGCCCGCTCGAGGCTCAAGAGACCCAGTACTTC
>TRBD2|TRBJ2-1|TRBV19|.
CASSIWREAYNEQFF
TGTGCCAGTAGTATCTGGCGGGAGGCCTACAATGAGCAGTTCTTC
>TRBD2|TRBJ2-1|TRBV7-8|.
CASSPWTRNNEQFF
TGTGCCAGCAGCCCCTGGACTAGAAATAATGAGCAGTTCTTC